This T cell receptor (beta chain) emerged from a study of identical twins. Each CDR3 protein gets one entry after TCRdb re-called the 5' RACE reads with MiXCR. The data show about 890,000 distinct CDR3 sequences, roughly 12% seen once. The table lists this clonotype with a few counts. The CDR3 runs 14 residues. CDR1 and CDR2 (germline): DFQATT, SNEGSKA (reference sequence). J gave up 8 bases and V 2 bases, and 9 bases lay outside the gene matches. The sample was also linked to a second study, of yellow fever vaccine responses in identical twins.

Sequences were obtained from PBMCs. This chain uses TRBV20-1 with TRBJ2-3; 8 bases are shared with TRBD2. The receptor was isolated from a woman between 18 and 29 years old in good health. The CDR3 is CSARSRGGLGTQYF. For the CDR3, the DNA is TGCAGTGCTAGATCCCGGGGGGGCCTGGGTACGCAGTATTTT.